This entry lists 17 T cell receptor beta chains sequenced from one sample in a study of CD8+ T cells in alopecia areata. It was cDNA, reverse transcribed from extracted RNA, that served as the sequencing template. Produced via immunoSEQ multiplex PCR; TCRdb's table is partial and in-frame only. Of fewer than 200,000 clones listed, roughly 50% are singletons. The treatment here: oral pan-JAK inhibitor, 5-10 mg twice daily. Material: CD4+ T cells sorted from blood, obtained between weeks 55 and 65, from a patient treated with tofacitinib. These receptors came from a human donor with alopecia areata.

This clone was counted only a few times. The chain couples TRBV4-2 to TRBJ2-3; the match to TRBD2 covers 7 bases. J gave up 6 bases and V 0 bases, and 6 bases lay outside the gene matches. The CDR3 loop spans 15 amino acids. Germline CDR1 reads LGHNA; CDR2 reads YNFKEQ. The CDR3 DNA follows: TGTGCCAGCAGCCAAGATACCGCTAGCGGCGATACGCAGTATTTT. As protein: CASSQDTASGDTQYF.

The chain recombines TRBV28 with TRBJ2-7; D unresolved. The length of the CDR3 is 13 residues. Germline V gene lookup returns CDR1 MDHEN and CDR2 SYDVKM. V gave up 5 bases and J gave up 2 bases, with 10 bases separating them. This chain's CDR3 is CASSLNSAYEQYF. The CDR3 nucleotides are TGTGCCAGCAGTCTCAACAGTGCCTACGAGCAGTACTTC. Based on the CDR3 plus reference TRBV28 and TRBJ2-7, the full variable domain is DVKVTQSSRYLVKRTGEKVFLECVQDMDHENMFWYRQDPGLGLRLIYFSYDVKMKEKGDIPEGYSVSREKKERFSLILESASTNQTSMYLCASSLNSAYEQYFGPGTRLTVT.

The chain joins TRBV5-1 to TRBJ2-3; D is undetermined. CDR1 and CDR2 from the germline V gene are SGHRS and YFSETQ. The CDR3 runs 16 residues. Trimming removed 8 bases at V and 0 bases at J, with 19 bases between. CDR3 in amino acids: CASSIDGPYSTDTQYF. The CDR3 nucleotides are TGCGCCAGTTCGATCGACGGACCCTATAGCACAGATACGCAGTATTTT.

V usage is TRBV30 and J usage is TRBJ1-2; D is unresolved. The CDR3 contains 12 residues. The germline V and J ends were trimmed by 4 bases and 7 bases, with 13 bases remaining between them. Germline assignment: CDR1 GTSNPN and CDR2 SVGIG (reference sequence). For the CDR3, the DNA is TGTGCCTGGAATAGAGGGATTCGTGGCTACACCTTC. Its translation is CAWNRGIRGYTF.

This chain joins TRBV4-1 and TRBJ1-1; D gene unclear. The CDR3 runs 14 residues. The V end lost 3 bases, the J end lost 4 bases, and 12 bases lay between the germline ends. Germline values: CDR1 MGHRA, CDR2 YSYEKL. The CDR3 here is CASSQPLLTTEAFF. CDR3 nucleotide sequence: TGCGCCAGCAGCCAGCCATTGTTAACCACTGAAGCTTTCTTT.

The chain joins TRBV19 to TRBJ2-2; TRBD1 matches at 8 bases. CDR1 LNHDA and CDR2 SQIVND come from the germline V gene (reference sequence). This CDR3 comprises 14 residues. Trimming removed 8 bases from V and 3 bases from J; junction bases left unmatched: 5. The CDR3 spells CASSDRAYTGELFF. DNA for the CDR3: TGTGCCAGTTCGGACAGGGCTTACACCGGGGAGCTGTTTTTT.

The V and J genes are TRBV4-1 and TRBJ2-7, with 7 positions matching TRBD2. The CDR3 is 16 amino acids. Germline values: CDR1 MGHRA, CDR2 YSYEKL. V trimming: 2 bases; J trimming: 1 base; junction bases outside the gene matches: 8. The CDR3 coding sequence is TGCGCCAGCAGCCAAAGGGCGGGAGAGAGGTCCTACGAGCAGTACTTC. Its translation: CASSQRAGERSYEQYF.

This clone has more than one count but fewer than ten. The rearrangement joins TRBV5-6 to TRBJ1-4; tentative D call: TRBD1 (6 bases). Germline V gene data show CDR1 as SGHDT and CDR2 as YYEEEE. CDR3 length equals 14 residues. V lost 4 bases, J lost 6 bases, and 13 bases lay in between. CDR3 loop: CASSTSPGDEKLFF. The CDR3 nucleotides are TGTGCCAGCAGCACGTCTCCAGGGGATGAAAAACTGTTTTTT.

J is TRBJ1-1 and V is TRBV25-1; D unclear. Germline V gives CDR1 MGHDK, CDR2 SYGVNS. V was cut by 9 bases and J by 4 bases, with 15 bases left in between. The length of the CDR3 is 13 residues. The CDR3, as DNA: TGTGCCAGTTCCCTAGGACGGTTCACTGAAGCTTTCTTT. It translates to CASSLGRFTEAFF.

V and J are TRBV11-3 and TRBJ1-1; 7 bases fit TRBD1. Germline CDR1 and CDR2: SGHNT and YENEEA. V was pared by 5 bases and J by 0 bases, with 9 bases of the junction left unmatched. The length of the CDR3 is 16 residues. CDR3 loop: CASSPGQRRMNTEAFF. CDR3 in DNA: TGTGCCAGCAGCCCGGGACAGAGGAGGATGAACACTGAAGCTTTCTTT. The entire variable domain, with the rest obtained from reference TRBV11-3 and TRBJ1-1, is as follows: EAGVVQSPRYKIIEKKQPVAFWCNPISGHNTLYWYLQNLGQGPELLIRYENEEAVDDSQLPKDRFSAERLKGVDSTLKIQPAELGDSAVYLCASSPGQRRMNTEAFFGQGTRLTVV.

This clone was seen ten or more times. The rearrangement uses TRBV29-1 and TRBJ2-2; maybe TRBD1 (5 bases). Per the germline V gene, CDR1 is SQVTM and CDR2 is ANQGSEA. V lost 6 bases to trimming and J lost 7 bases, with 12 bases between them. The CDR3 spans 12 residues. The CDR3 sequence: CSVGNQGGELFF. The DNA for the CDR3 is TGCAGCGTGGGAAACCAGGGCGGGGAGCTGTTTTTT.

This clone has just one count. The rearrangement links TRBV5-4 to TRBJ1-1; TRBD1 matches 7 bases. CDR1 is SGHNT, CDR2 YYREEE, per germline (reference sequence). CDR3 length: 13 residues. The V and J ends lost 5 bases and 3 bases, in that order; junction bases with no gene match: 4. The CDR3: CASRRTGDTEAFF. CDR3 in DNA: TGTGCCAGCAGGCGAACAGGGGACACTGAAGCTTTCTTT. The full variable domain, with the rest looked up from reference TRBV5-4 and TRBJ1-1, is ETGVTQSPTHLIKTRGQQVTLRCSSQSGHNTVSWYQQALGQGPQFIFQYYREEENGRGNFPPRFSGLQFPNYSSELNVNALELDDSALYLCASRRTGDTEAFFGQGTRLTVV.

The chain is built from TRBV18 and TRBJ2-3; perhaps TRBD2 as D (5 bases). Per germline, CDR1 KGHSH and CDR2 LQKENI. Trimming shortened V by 4 bases and J by 2 bases, and 19 bases separated the two germline ends. The CDR3 is 17 amino acids. CDR3 sequence: CASSRERGYSSTDTQYF. The CDR3 nucleotides read TGTGCCAGCTCACGCGAACGGGGATACTCGTCCACAGATACGCAGTATTTT. Together with reference TRBV18 and TRBJ2-3, the CDR3 gives the full variable domain: NAGVMQNPRHLVRRRGQEARLRCSPMKGHSHVYWYRQLPEEGLKFMVYLQKENIIDESGMPKERFSAEFPKEGPSILRIQQVVRGDSAAYFCASSRERGYSSTDTQYFGPGTRLTVL.

The table lists this clone with a count of one. The chain employs TRBV5-1 and TRBJ1-4; 9 bases match TRBD1. The CDR3 consists of 16 residues. V trimming: 3 bases; J trimming: 4 bases; junction bases outside the gene matches: 7. The germline V gene has CDR1 SGHRS and CDR2 YFSETQ. CDR3 residues: CASSSGTGLLNEKLFF. The CDR3 region has the DNA TGCGCCAGCAGCTCCGGGACAGGGCTACTTAATGAAAAACTGTTTTTT.

The J gene is TRBJ1-6, the V gene TRBV7-8, with D tentatively TRBD1 (5 bases). The CDR3 spans 15 residues. Germline CDR1 reads SGHVS; CDR2 reads FQNEAQ. Deletions cut 5 bases from V and 9 bases from J, with 17 bases between. The CDR3 DNA follows: TGTGCCAGCAGCCCCCTTTGGGGCCAAAGTTCACCCCTCCACTTT. Its translation: CASSPLWGQSSPLHF.

J is TRBJ1-2 and V is TRBV5-6, with D perhaps TRBD1 (5 bases). This CDR3 has 13 amino acids. Germline V gene data show CDR1 as SGHDT and CDR2 as YYEEEE. Trimming left V 1 base short and J 7 bases short, with 11 bases between. CDR3 amino acids: CASSLPGGSGYTF. The CDR3 DNA sequence: TGTGCCAGCAGCTTGCCGGGGGGAAGTGGCTACACCTTC.

J is TRBJ1-1 and V is TRBV27, with D perhaps matching TRBD1 (5 bases). This CDR3 is 14 amino acids long. CDR1 is MNHEY, CDR2 SMNVEV, per germline (reference sequence). The V and J ends lost 6 bases and 0 bases respectively, with 11 bases between them. The DNA of the CDR3 is TGTGCCAGCAGCCCAGGGTGGGTGAACACTGAAGCTTTCTTT. It is translated as CASSPGWVNTEAFF.